The 22 T cell receptor beta chains reported below all come from one sample, sequenced in a study of shared clonotypes between healthy human individuals. Sequenced by immunoSEQ multiplex PCR; TCRdb stores in-frame clones only, minus some. Among hundreds of thousands of clones listed, roughly four fifths were seen once. The source material was PBMCs. These receptors originate from a woman in her 40s in good health. Some clones in this sample may be carry-over from other donors' samples.

This sequence joins TRBV7-9 and TRBJ2-5; TRBD1 matches 10 bases. Germline loops: CDR1 SEHNR, CDR2 FQNEAQ (reference sequence). V was pared by 6 bases and J by 3 bases, with 7 bases of the junction left unmatched. This CDR3 comprises 15 residues. CDR3 region: CASRTGGSWEETQYF. CDR3 bases: TGTGCCAGCAGGACAGGGGGCTCCTGGGAAGAGACCCAGTACTTC. Full variable domain (missing parts from reference TRBV7-9 and TRBJ2-5): DTGVSQNPRHKITKRGQNVTFRCDPISEHNRLYWYRQTLGQGPEFLTYFQNEAQLEKSRLLSDRFSAERPKGSFSTLEIQRTEQGDSAMYLCASRTGGSWEETQYFGPGTRLLVL.

CDR3 DNA: TGTGCCAGCAGTGGTCACGGGACAGGGGACGAAAAACTGTTTTTT. Its protein is CASSGHGTGDEKLFF. The chain uses TRBV25-1 and TRBJ1-4, with TRBD1 matching over 10 bases. The CDR3 has 15 residues. V gave up 4 bases and J gave up 8 bases; unmatched junction bases: 7. Germline lookup yields CDR1 MGHDK and CDR2 SYGVNS.

The J gene is TRBJ1-3, the V gene TRBV30, with D hard to call. CDR1 is GTSNPN and CDR2 is SVGIG in the germline V gene (reference sequence). Trimming pared 1 base from V and 3 bases from J, leaving 13 bases between. This CDR3 is 15 amino acids long. The CDR3 protein is CAWSDDMRNGNTIYF. CDR3 nucleotide sequence: TGTGCCTGGAGTGATGACATGCGGAATGGAAACACCATATATTTT.

The gene calls are TRBV2 and TRBJ1-2; D remains ambiguous. V was pared by 3 bases and J by 6 bases, with 14 bases between. The CDR3 consists of 14 residues. Looked up from germline, CDR1 is SNHLY and CDR2 is FYNNEI. CDR3 sequence reads: CASSELLTKDGYTF. Written as DNA, the CDR3 is TGTGCCAGCAGTGAGTTACTTACCAAGGATGGCTACACCTTC.

This rearrangement joins TRBV7-7 to TRBJ2-2, with a tentative D call TRBD2 (7 bases). Germline CDR1 is SSHAT and CDR2 is FNYEAQ (reference sequence). V lost 5 bases to trimming and J lost 1 base, with 20 bases between them. The CDR3 is 18 residues long. This chain's CDR3 is CASSPASGTTMNTGELFF. DNA of the CDR3: TGTGCCAGCAGCCCCGCCAGCGGGACAACCATGAACACCGGGGAGCTGTTTTTT.

This chain uses TRBV19 with TRBJ2-1; 11 nucleotides line up with TRBD2. Trimming took 4 bases from V and 0 from J; bases not matched to a gene: 8. The germline V gene encodes CDR1 LNHDA and CDR2 SQIVND (reference sequence). The CDR3 spans 18 residues. In DNA, the CDR3 is TGTGCCAGTAGTAAGGGACTAGCGGAGAAGAGCTCCTACAATGAGCAGTTCTTC. It specifies CASSKGLAEKSSYNEQFF.

V usage is TRBV15 and J usage is TRBJ1-1, with 7 bases that match TRBD1. The CDR3 spans 13 residues. Germline trimming cut 1 base from V and 6 bases from J; bases unmatched to any gene: 2. The germline V gene has CDR1 LNHNV and CDR2 YYDKDF (reference sequence). The CDR3 region is CATSRAGGSEAFF. The CDR3 bases are TGTGCCACCAGCAGAGCAGGGGGATCTGAAGCTTTCTTT.

Turning to this clone: Other DNA sequences in this specimen translate into the identical CDR3. The V and J genes are TRBV11-2 and TRBJ2-3; D uncertain. Trimming removed 1 base at V and 2 bases at J, with 4 bases between. CDR1 is SGHAT, CDR2 FQNNGV, per germline. There are 13 residues in the CDR3. DNA for the CDR3: TGTGCCAGCAGCTTAGGTACCACAGATACGCAGTATTTT. As protein: CASSLGTTDTQYF.

This clone was detected only a few times. This rearrangement joins TRBV6-5 to TRBJ2-7; TRBD1 or TRBD2 may be the D gene (5 bases each). Between the trimmed V and J ends, which lost 0 bases and 5 bases, there was a span of 17 bases. Germline V lookup: CDR1 MNHEY, CDR2 SVGAGI. The CDR3 consists of 16 residues. CDR3 in DNA: TGTGCCAGCAGTTACTCGATGGGTCAGGGAGTCAACGAGCAGTACTTC. This sequence encodes CASSYSMGQGVNEQYF.

The chain uses TRBV10-3 and TRBJ2-5, with unresolved D. Trimming stripped 8 bases from V and 5 bases from J, with 9 bases between. CDR1 ENHRY and CDR2 SYGVKD come from the germline V gene. The CDR3 totals 11 residues. The CDR3 is CAIASEETQYF. For the CDR3, the DNA is TGTGCCATCGCCAGCGAGGAGACCCAGTACTTC.

A remark on this clone: A far larger clone is just one base off, so this is likely a read error. The same CDR3 arises from other DNA sequences in this sample as well. The chain combines TRBV30 with TRBJ1-5, with D perhaps matching TRBD1 (6 bases). This CDR3 is 13 amino acids long. CDR1 is GTSNPN, CDR2 SVGIG, per germline (reference sequence). The DNA of the CDR3 is TGTGCTTGGAGTAGGGGGAACGGGCAGCCCCAGCATTTT. Amino acids: CAWSRGNGQPQHF. The full variable domain, completed using reference TRBV30 and TRBJ1-5, is SQTIHQWPATLVQPVGSPLSLECTVEGTSNPNLYWYRQAAGRGLQLLFYSVGIGQISSEVPQNLSASRPQDRQFILSSKKLLLSDSGFYLCAWSRGNGQPQHFGDGTRLSIL.

The chain joins TRBV11-2 to TRBJ2-1, with TRBD2 matching over 10 bases. Germline values: CDR1 SGHAT, CDR2 FQNNGV. The V and J ends lost 5 bases and 10 bases, in that order; junction bases with no gene match: 5. This CDR3 is built from 13 residues. Here the CDR3 reads CASSQRLAGEQFF. In DNA, the CDR3 is TGTGCCAGCAGCCAACGACTAGCGGGCGAGCAGTTCTTC.

The chain combines TRBV27 with TRBJ2-5; D ambiguous. V was shortened by 6 bases and J by 0 bases, with 14 bases between the two germline ends. The CDR3 runs to 15 residues. The V gene's germline CDR1 is MNHEY and CDR2 SMNVEV (reference sequence). The CDR3 sequence: CASRLSALNQETQYF. The CDR3 nucleotides are TGTGCCAGCAGGCTTTCAGCCCTTAACCAAGAGACCCAGTACTTC.

The chain combines TRBV4-3 with TRBJ1-2; D is uncertain. This CDR3 spans 15 amino acids. V was pared by 4 bases and J by 12 bases, with 24 bases between. Germline V gene lookup returns CDR1 LGHNA and CDR2 YSLEER. CDR3 residues: CASSPSVSDWVLHTF. The CDR3 region has the DNA TGCGCCAGCAGCCCCTCTGTGAGCGATTGGGTACTCCACACCTTC.

This chain connects TRBV27 to TRBJ2-4; D is unclear. Germline loops: CDR1 MNHEY, CDR2 SMNVEV (reference sequence). The CDR3 is made up of 12 amino acids. The V end lost 4 bases, the J end lost 7 bases, and 8 bases lay between the germline ends. The CDR3 reads CASSSILNIQYF. The CDR3 bases are TGTGCCAGCAGTTCCATACTCAACATTCAGTACTTC.

A word on this clone: The junction departs from the called germline gene at one end, perhaps through a read error. The chain recombines TRBV28 with TRBJ2-1; D not resolved. CDR3 length: 11 residues. Germline values: CDR1 MDHEN, CDR2 SYDVKM. The CDR3 nucleotides are TGTACCAGCAGTTTCACCTGGGAGCAGTTCTTC. Amino acids: CTSSFTWEQFF.

This chain uses TRBV5-8 with TRBJ1-5, with D possibly being TRBD1 (5 bases). Germline CDR1 and CDR2: SGHTS and YDEGEE. V gave up 4 bases and J gave up 0 bases, with 14 bases separating them. The CDR3 has 16 residues. CDR3 nucleotides: TGTGCCAGCAGCCCCGGGACCGGGTTTAGCAATCAGCCCCAGCATTTT. Its translation is CASSPGTGFSNQPQHF.

The chain recombines TRBV5-5 with TRBJ2-7; maybe TRBD1 (6 bases). Germline V gene data show CDR1 as SGHKS and CDR2 as YYEKEE (reference sequence). The CDR3 runs to 13 residues. V was shortened by 1 base and J by 3 bases, with 8 bases between the two germline ends. CDR3 in DNA: TGTGCCAGCAGCTTGTGGACAGACTACGAGCAGTACTTC. This sequence encodes CASSLWTDYEQYF.

The chain uses TRBV2 and TRBJ2-4; tentative D call: TRBD2 (5 bases). Germline CDR1 and CDR2: SNHLY and FYNNEI. Deletions cut 4 bases from V and 0 bases from J, with 10 bases between. The CDR3 consists of 15 residues. CDR3 protein: CASSAGLTAKNIQYF. The CDR3 nucleotides read TGTGCCAGCAGTGCCGGACTCACAGCCAAAAACATTCAGTACTTC.

The chain recombines TRBV10-3 with TRBJ1-4; TRBD1 might be the D (5 bases). Germline V gene sequence: CDR1 ENHRY, CDR2 SYGVKD. The V end lost 3 bases, the J end lost 5 bases, and 10 bases lay between the germline ends. This CDR3 is built from 14 residues. CDR3 sequence reads: CAISDSRDNEKLFF. The CDR3 coding sequence is TGTGCCATCAGTGATTCAAGGGACAATGAAAAACTGTTTTTT.

The CDR3 sequence is CASSLDREVNIQYF. The CDR3 nucleotides are TGCGCCAGCAGCTTGGACAGGGAAGTGAACATTCAGTACTTC. The rearrangement links TRBV5-1 to TRBJ2-4; D is possibly TRBD1 (6 bases). The CDR3 is made up of 14 amino acids. Germline CDR1 reads SGHRS; CDR2 reads YFSETQ. Trimming cost V 0 bases and J 7 bases, with 11 bases left between them.

V is TRBV15 and J is TRBJ1-2, with a possible D match to TRBD1 (6 bases). There are 14 residues in the CDR3. Per the germline V gene, CDR1 is LNHNV and CDR2 is YYDKDF (reference sequence). V lost 5 bases and J lost 5, with 15 bases in between. For the CDR3, the DNA is TGTGCCACCAGCGGCAGGGGACGCGATTATGGCTACACCTTC. Its protein is CATSGRGRDYGYTF.